This T cell receptor (beta chain) was documented in a study of blood T cell repertoires in COVID-19. Per the germline V gene, CDR1 is LGHNA and CDR2 is YSLEER. CDR3 size: 18 residues. V dropped 0 bases and J dropped 0 bases, with 15 bases sitting between them. Clones were sequenced by immunoSEQ multiplex PCR, and TCRdb holds only the in-frame ones, with some missing. The data contain roughly 140,000 clones, 85% to 90% of them seen just once; the ten biggest clones take up about 4.3%. The sample taken for sequencing was peripheral blood. This sequence was found in a woman in her thirties or forties with acute or convalescent COVID-19. This chain connects TRBV4-3 to TRBJ1-5; no clear D gene. The CDR3, as DNA: TGCGCCAGCAGCCAAGATCGGGAGGGCTGGGATAGCAATCAGCCCCAGCATTTT. It translates to CASSQDREGWDSNQPQHF.